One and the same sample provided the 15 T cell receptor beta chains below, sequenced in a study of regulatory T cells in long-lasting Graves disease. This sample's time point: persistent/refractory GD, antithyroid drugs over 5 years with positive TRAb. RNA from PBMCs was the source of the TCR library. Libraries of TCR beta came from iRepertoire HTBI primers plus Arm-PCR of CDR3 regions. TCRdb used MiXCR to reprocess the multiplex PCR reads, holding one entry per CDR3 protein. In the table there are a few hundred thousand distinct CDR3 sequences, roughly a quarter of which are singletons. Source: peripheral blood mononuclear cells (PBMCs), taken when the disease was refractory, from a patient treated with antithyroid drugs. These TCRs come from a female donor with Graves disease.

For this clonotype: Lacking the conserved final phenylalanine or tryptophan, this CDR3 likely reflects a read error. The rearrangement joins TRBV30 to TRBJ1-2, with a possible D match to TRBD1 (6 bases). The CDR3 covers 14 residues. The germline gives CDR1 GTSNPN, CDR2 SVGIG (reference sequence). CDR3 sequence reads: CVWSVRGYNYGYTS. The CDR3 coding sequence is TGTGTCTGGAGTGTCAGGGGTTACAACTATGGCTACACCTCC.

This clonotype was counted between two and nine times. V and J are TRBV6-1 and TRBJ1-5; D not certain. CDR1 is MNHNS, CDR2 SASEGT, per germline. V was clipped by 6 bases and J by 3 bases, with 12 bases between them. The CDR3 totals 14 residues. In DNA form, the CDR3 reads TGTGCCAGCAGAGTGTCGGGGTTCAATCAGCCCCAGCATTTT. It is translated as CASRVSGFNQPQHF.

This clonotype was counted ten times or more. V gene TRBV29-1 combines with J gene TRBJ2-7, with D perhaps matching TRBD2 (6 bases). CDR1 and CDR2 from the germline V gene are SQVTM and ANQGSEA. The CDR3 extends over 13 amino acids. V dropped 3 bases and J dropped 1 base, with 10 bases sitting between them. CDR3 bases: TGCAGCGTTGACCGTAGCGGATCCTACGAGCAGTACTTC. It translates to CSVDRSGSYEQYF.

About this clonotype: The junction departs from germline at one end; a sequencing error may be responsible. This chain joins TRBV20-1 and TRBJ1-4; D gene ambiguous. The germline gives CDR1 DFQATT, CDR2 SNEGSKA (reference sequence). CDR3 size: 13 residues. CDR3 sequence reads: CIASRGSFEKLFF. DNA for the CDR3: TGCATTGCTAGCCGCGGGAGTTTTGAAAAACTGTTTTTT.

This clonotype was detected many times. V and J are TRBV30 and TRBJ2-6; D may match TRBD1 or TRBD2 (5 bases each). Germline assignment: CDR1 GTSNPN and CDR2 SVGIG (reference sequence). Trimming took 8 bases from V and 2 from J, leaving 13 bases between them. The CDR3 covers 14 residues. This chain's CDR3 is CAVPRGAGANVLTF. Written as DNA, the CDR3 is TGTGCCGTTCCGAGAGGGGCTGGGGCCAACGTCCTGACTTTC.

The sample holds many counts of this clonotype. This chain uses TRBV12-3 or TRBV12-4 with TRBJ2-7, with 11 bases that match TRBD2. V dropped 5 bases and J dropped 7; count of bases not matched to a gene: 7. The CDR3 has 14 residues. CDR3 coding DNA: TGTGCCAGCAGTAAACTAGCGGGAGCTGGGGAGCAGTACTTC. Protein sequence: CASSKLAGAGEQYF.

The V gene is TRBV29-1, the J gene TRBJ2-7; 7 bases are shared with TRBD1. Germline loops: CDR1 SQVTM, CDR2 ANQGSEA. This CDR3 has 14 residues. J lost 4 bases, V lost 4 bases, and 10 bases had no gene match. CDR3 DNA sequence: TGCAGCGTTGTCGAGACAGGGTTTTTTTACGAGCAGTACTTC. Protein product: CSVVETGFFYEQYF.

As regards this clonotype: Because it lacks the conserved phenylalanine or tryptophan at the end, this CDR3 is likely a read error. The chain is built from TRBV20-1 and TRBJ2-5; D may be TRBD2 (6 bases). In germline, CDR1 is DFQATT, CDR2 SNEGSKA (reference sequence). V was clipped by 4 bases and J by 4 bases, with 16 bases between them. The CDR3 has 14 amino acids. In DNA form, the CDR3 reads TGCAGTGCTATCCCCTACGACGGGGGAGAGACCCAGTACCTC. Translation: CSAIPYDGGETQYL.

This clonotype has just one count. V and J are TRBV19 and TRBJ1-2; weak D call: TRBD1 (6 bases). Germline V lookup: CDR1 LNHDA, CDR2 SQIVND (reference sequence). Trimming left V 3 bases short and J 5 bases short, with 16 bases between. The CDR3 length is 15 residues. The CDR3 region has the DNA TGTGCCAGTAGTATTGATAACAGGGAGCGGTATGGCTACACCTTC. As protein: CASSIDNRERYGYTF.

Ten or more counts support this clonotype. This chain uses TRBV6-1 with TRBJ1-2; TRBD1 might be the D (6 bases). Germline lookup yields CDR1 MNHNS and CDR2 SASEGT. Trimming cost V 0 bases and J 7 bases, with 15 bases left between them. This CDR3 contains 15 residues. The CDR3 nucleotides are TGTGCCAGCAGTGAAGCGCAGGGGAGCTTCAGTGGCTACACCTTC. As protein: CASSEAQGSFSGYTF.

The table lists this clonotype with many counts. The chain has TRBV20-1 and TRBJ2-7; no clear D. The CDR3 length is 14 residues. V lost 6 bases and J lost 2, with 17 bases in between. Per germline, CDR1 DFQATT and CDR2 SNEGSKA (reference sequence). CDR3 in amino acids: CSAVTMYSAYEQYF. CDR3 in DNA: TGCAGTGCCGTCACAATGTACAGCGCCTACGAGCAGTACTTC.

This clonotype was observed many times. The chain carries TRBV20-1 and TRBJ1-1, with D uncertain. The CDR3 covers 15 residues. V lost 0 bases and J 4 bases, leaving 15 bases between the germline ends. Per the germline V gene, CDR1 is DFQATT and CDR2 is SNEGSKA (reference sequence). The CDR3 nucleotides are TGCAGTGCTAGAGATGGGCGGGAGGTTCGCACTGAAGCTTTCTTT. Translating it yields CSARDGREVRTEAFF.

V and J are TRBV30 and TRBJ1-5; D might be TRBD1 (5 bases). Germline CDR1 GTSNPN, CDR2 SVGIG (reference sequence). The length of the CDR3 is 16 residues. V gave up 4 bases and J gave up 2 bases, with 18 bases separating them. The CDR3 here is CAWNKGPSFGNQPQHF. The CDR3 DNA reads TGTGCCTGGAATAAGGGACCGTCTTTTGGCAATCAGCCCCAGCATTTT.

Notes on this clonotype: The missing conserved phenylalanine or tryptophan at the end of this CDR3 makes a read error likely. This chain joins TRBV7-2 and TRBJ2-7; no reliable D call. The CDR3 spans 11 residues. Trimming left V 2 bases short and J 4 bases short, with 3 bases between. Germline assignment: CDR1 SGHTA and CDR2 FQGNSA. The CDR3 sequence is CASSLRYEQYL. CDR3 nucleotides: TGTGCCAGCAGCTTAAGATACGAGCAGTACCTC.

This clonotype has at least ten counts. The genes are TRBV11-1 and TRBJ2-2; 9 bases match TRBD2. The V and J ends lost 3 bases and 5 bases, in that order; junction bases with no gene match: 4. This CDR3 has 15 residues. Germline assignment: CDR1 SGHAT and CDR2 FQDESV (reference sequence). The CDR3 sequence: CASSFGLALTGELFF. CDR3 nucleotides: TGTGCCAGCAGCTTCGGACTAGCGCTTACCGGGGAGCTGTTTTTT.